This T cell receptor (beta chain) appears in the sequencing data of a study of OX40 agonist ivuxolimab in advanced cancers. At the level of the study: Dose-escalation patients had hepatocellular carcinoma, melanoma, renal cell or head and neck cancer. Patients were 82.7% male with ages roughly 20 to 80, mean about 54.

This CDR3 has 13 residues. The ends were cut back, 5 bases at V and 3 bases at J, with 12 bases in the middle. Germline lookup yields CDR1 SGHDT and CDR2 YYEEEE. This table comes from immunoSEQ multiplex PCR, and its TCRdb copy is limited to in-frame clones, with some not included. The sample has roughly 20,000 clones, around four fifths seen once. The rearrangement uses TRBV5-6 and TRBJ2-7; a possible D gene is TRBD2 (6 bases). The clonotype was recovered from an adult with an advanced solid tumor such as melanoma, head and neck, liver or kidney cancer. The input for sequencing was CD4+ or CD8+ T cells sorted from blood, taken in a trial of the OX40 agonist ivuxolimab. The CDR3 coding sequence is TGTGCCAGCAGAGGAGGGGCTGACTACGAGCAGTACTTC. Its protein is CASRGGADYEQYF.